This T cell receptor (beta chain) came from a study of T cells in Graves' hyperthyroidism and ophthalmopathy. This clonotype was observed a handful of times. What it binds is unknown. CDR1 MDHEN and CDR2 SYDVKM come from the germline V gene. V was trimmed by 1 base and J by 4 bases, leaving 16 bases between them. This CDR3 spans 16 amino acids. Stable hyperthyroidism: no ophthalmopathy progression over 18 months of follow-up. Every diagnosis used clinical symptoms, serum thyroxine and TRAb, thyroid ultrasound and orbital computed tomography. The TCR beta CDR3 regions underwent amplification using RNA transcripts as the source. TCR CDR3 underwent first-round RT-PCR with the HTBI primer set. TCRdb fed the multiplex PCR reads into MiXCR, producing one record per CDR3 protein. The sample comprises roughly 300,000 distinct CDR3 sequences, approximately 13% of which are singletons, and about 26% rests with the top ten.

Study-level findings and limits: In validation, the model predicted ophthalmopathy. These predictions came a median about 6.2 months before onset.

The receptor was isolated from a woman in her 30s with Graves' hyperthyroidism. This chain joins TRBV28 and TRBJ1-1; TRBD1 is a possible D gene (6 bases). The sequencing sample was made of blood. The CDR3 DNA follows: TGTGCCAGCAGTTTATCCACTTTAAGGGGGGTCACTGAAGCTTTCTTT. Protein sequence: CASSLSTLRGVTEAFF.